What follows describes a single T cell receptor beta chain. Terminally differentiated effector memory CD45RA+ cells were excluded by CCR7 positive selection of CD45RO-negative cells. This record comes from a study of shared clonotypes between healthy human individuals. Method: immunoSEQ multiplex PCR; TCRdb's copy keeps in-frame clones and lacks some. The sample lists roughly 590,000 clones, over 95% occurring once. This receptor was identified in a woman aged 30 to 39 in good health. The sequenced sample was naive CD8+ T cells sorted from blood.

CDR3 region: CASSFMAGELFF. The CDR3 coding sequence is TGTGCCAGCAGCTTCATGGCCGGGGAGCTGTTTTTT. The rearrangement uses TRBV7-9 and TRBJ2-2; D unresolved. The CDR3 is made up of 12 amino acids. The V and J ends lost 3 bases and 6 bases respectively, with 5 bases between them. CDR1 and CDR2 (germline): SEHNR, FQNEAQ (reference sequence).